This T cell receptor beta chain was sequenced in a study of blood T cell repertoires in COVID-19. Study-level background: Both acute and convalescent COVID-19 samples were obtained from the United States, Italy and Spain. The cDNA or gDNA used as material had been derived from T cells, B-cell-depleted T cells, or PBMCs.

As processed by the authors: Reference gene primers were amplified, and this amplification served to estimate nucleated cell counts. Generated by immunoSEQ multiplex PCR, the TCRdb table keeps only in-frame clones and is missing some. V and J calls and clone size are as listed in that table; D and trimming were resolved from the DNA. The data hold fewer than 60,000 clones, with roughly 84% observed a single time. The CDR3 totals 13 residues. V was pared by 4 bases and J by 7 bases, with 10 bases between. Per germline, CDR1 SGHNT and CDR2 YENEEA. The sequence was collected from a woman aged 80 or over with acute or convalescent COVID-19. Sequenced sample: peripheral blood. J is TRBJ2-2 and V is TRBV11-3, with D hard to call. In nucleotides, the CDR3 is TGTGCCAGCAGCTCCTATTCTGTCGGGGAGCTGTTTTTT. Protein product: CASSSYSVGELFF.